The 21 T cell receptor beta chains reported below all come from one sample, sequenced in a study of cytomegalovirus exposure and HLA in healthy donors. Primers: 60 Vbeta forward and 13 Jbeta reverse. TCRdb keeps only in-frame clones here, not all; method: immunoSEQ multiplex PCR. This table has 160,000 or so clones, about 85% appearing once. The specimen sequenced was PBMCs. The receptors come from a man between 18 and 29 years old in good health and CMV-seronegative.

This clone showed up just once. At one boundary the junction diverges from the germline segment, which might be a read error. The CDR3 DNA is TGTGCCAGTAGTATCAGAGGGTCAAGCTCCAAAAACGTTCAGTACTTC. This gives the protein CASSIRGSSSKNVQYF. The genes are TRBV19 and TRBJ2-4; D is perhaps TRBD2 (5 bases). Germline CDR1 is LNHDA and CDR2 is SQIVND (reference sequence). The CDR3 has 16 amino acids.

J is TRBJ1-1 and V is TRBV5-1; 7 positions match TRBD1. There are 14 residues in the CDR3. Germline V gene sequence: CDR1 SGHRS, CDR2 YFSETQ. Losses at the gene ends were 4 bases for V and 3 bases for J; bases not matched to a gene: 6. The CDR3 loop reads CASSPGGLDTEAFF. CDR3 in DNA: TGCGCCAGCAGCCCAGGGGGTTTGGACACTGAAGCTTTCTTT. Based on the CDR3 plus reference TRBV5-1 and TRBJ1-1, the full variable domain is KAGVTQTPRYLIKTRGQQVTLSCSPISGHRSVSWYQQTPGQGLQFLFEYFSETQRNKGNFPGRFSGRQFSNSRSEMNVSTLELGDSALYLCASSPGGLDTEAFFGQGTRLTVV.

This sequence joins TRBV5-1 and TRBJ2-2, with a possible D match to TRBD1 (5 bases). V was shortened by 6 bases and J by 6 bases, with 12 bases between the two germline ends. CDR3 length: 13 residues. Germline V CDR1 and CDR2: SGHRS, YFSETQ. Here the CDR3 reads CASTTQGAGELFF. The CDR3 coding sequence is TGCGCCAGCACTACCCAGGGCGCCGGGGAGCTGTTTTTT.

The CDR3 is CATSRGGVMNTEAFF. For the CDR3, the DNA is TGTGCCACCAGCAGAGGGGGGGTAATGAACACTGAAGCTTTCTTT. The rearrangement joins TRBV15 to TRBJ1-1; maybe TRBD1 (5 bases). The germline CDR1 and CDR2 sequences are LNHNV and YYDKDF (reference sequence). The CDR3 spans 15 residues. V was shortened by 1 base and J by 0 bases, with 9 bases between the two germline ends. Variable domain in full (rest from reference TRBV15 and TRBJ1-1): DAMVIQNPRYQVTQFGKPVTLSCSQTLNHNVMYWYQQKSSQAPKLLFHYYDKDFNNEADTPDNFQSRRPNTSFCFLDIRSPGLGDTAMYLCATSRGGVMNTEAFFGQGTRLTVV.

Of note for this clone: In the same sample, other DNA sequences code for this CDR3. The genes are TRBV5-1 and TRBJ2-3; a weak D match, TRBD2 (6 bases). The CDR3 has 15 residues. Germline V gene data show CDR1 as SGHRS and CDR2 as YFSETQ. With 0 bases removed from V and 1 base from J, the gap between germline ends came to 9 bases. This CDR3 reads CASSLGAGGTDTQYF. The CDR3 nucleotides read TGCGCCAGCAGCTTGGGAGCGGGCGGCACAGATACGCAGTATTTT.

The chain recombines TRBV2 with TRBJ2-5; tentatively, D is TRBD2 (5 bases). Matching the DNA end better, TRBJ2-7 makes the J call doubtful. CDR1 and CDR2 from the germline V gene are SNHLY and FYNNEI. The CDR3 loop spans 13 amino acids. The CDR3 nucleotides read TGTGCCAGCAGTGTCAGCGGATCCTACGAGCAGTACTTC. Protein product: CASSVSGSYEQYF.

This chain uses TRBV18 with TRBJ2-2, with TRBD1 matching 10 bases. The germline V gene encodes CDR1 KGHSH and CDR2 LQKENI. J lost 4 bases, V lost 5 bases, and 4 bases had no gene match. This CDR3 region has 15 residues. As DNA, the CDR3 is TGTGCCAGCTCATCCGGGACAGGGGTCACCGGGGAGCTGTTTTTT. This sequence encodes CASSSGTGVTGELFF.

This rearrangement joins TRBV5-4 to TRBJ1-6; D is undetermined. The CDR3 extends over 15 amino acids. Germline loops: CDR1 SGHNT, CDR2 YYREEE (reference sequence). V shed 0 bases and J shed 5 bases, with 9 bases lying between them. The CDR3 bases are TGTGCCAGCAGCTTGGCCGCGGGAAATAATTCACCCCTCCACTTT. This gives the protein CASSLAAGNNSPLHF.

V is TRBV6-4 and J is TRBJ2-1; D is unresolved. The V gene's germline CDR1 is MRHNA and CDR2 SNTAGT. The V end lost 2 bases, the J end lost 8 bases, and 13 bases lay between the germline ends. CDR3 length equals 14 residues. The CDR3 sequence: CASSDGDAADEQFF. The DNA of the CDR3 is TGTGCCAGCAGTGACGGTGACGCGGCGGATGAGCAGTTCTTC.

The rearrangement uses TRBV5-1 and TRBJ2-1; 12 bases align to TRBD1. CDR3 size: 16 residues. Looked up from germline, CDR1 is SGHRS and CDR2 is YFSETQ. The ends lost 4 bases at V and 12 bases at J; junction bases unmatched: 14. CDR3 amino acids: CASSPATRDRGRRQFF. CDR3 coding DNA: TGCGCCAGCAGCCCCGCAACCCGGGACAGGGGGCGCAGGCAGTTCTTC.

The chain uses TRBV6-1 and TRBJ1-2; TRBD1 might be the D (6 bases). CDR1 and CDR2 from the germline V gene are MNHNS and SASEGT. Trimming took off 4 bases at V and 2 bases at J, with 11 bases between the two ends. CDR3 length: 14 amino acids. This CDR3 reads CASSATGRNYGYTF. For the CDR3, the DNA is TGTGCCAGCAGTGCAACAGGGCGGAACTATGGCTACACCTTC.

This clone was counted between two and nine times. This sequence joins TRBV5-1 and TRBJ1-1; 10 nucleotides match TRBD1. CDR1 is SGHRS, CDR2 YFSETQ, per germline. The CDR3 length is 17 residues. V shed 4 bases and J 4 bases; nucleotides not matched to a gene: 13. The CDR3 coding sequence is TGCGCCAGCAGCCCAGACTGGACAGGGGGTATGGGCACTGAAGCTTTCTTT. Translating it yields CASSPDWTGGMGTEAFF.

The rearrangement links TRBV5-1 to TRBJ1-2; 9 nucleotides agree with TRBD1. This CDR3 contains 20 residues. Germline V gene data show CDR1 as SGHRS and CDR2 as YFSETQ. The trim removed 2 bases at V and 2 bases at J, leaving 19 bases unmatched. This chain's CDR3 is CASSFPGTGNSERRNYGYTF. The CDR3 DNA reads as TGCGCCAGCAGCTTCCCCGGGACAGGGAATTCAGAACGGAGGAACTATGGCTACACCTTC.

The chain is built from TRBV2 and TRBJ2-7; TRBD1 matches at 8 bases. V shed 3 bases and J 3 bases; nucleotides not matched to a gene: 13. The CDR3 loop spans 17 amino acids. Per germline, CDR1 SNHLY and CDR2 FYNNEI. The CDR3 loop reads CASSDRDRMMLFYEQYF. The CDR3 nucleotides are TGTGCCAGCAGTGATAGGGACAGGATGATGCTCTTCTACGAGCAGTACTTC.

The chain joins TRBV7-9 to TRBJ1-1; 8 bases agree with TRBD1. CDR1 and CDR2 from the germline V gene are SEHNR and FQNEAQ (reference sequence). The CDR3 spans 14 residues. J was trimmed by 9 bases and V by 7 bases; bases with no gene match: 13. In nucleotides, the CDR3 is TGTGCCAGCAACTCCCAGGGCGACAGGGGTAAAGCTTTCTTT. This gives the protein CASNSQGDRGKAFF.

CDR3 loop: CASSYGGGYNSPLHF. For the CDR3, the DNA is TGTGCCAGCAGTTACGGGGGGGGGTATAATTCACCCCTCCACTTT. V and J are TRBV6-5 and TRBJ1-6, with a tentative D call TRBD1 (5 bases). Germline loops: CDR1 MNHEY, CDR2 SVGAGI. Trimming stripped 2 bases from V and 4 bases from J, with 9 bases between. This CDR3 is 15 amino acids long.

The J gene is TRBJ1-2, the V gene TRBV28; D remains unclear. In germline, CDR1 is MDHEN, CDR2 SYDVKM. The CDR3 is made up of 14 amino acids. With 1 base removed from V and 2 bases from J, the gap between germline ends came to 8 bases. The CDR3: CASSLSLENYGYTF. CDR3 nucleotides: TGTGCCAGCAGTTTATCCTTGGAGAACTATGGCTACACCTTC.

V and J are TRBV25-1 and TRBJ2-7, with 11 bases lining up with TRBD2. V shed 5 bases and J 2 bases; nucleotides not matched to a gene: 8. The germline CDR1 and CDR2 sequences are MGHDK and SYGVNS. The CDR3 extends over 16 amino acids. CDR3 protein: CASSNTSGGQPYEQYF. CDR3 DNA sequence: TGTGCCAGCAGTAATACTAGCGGGGGCCAGCCCTACGAGCAGTACTTC.

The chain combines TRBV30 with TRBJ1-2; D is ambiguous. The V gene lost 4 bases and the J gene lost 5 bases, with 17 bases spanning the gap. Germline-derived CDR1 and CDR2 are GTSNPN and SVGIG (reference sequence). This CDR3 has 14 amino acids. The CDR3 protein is CAWIRTGSFYGYTF. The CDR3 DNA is TGTGCCTGGATCCGGACCGGGAGCTTTTATGGCTACACCTTC.

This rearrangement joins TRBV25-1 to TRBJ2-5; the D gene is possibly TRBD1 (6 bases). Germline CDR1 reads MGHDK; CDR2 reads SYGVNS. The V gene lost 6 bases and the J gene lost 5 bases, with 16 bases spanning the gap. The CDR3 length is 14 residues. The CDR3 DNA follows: TGTGCCAGCAGCGTTGGGGACATGGGTGAGACCCAGTACTTC. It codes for CASSVGDMGETQYF.

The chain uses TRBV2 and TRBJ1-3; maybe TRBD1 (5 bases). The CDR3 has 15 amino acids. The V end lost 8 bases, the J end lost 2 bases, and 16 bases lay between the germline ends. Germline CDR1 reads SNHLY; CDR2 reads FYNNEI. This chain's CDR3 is CASPLRKGAGNTIYF. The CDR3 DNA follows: TGTGCCAGCCCCCTAAGGAAAGGGGCTGGAAACACCATATATTTT.